This paragraph covers one T cell receptor (beta chain) sequence. Deletions cut 6 bases from V and 0 bases from J, with 9 bases between. This CDR3 has 14 residues. CDR1 and CDR2 from the germline V gene are MNHEY and SVGAGI. This specimen belongs to a study of blood T cell repertoires in COVID-19. About the research overall: Material from acute and convalescent COVID-19 was sourced from the United States, Italy and Spain. Nucleic acid was either cDNA or gDNA, and it came from T cells, B-cell-depleted T cells, or PBMCs.

Donors were grouped by their self-reported clinical history. All recovered Cohort 3 donors got two negative PCRs, got clearance, or saw symptom resolution. Here immunoSEQ multiplex PCR was the method, and the copy in TCRdb shows in-frame clones only, minus some. The repertoire holds 350,000 to 550,000 clones, with roughly nine tenths as singletons. The rearrangement joins TRBV6-5 to TRBJ1-3, with a weak D call TRBD1 (5 bases). The sample taken for sequencing was PBMCs or T cells enriched from blood (not recorded which). The sequence came from a man aged 30 to 39 who had recovered from COVID-19. CDR3 in DNA: TGTGCCAGCAGACAGGAGACCTCTGGAAACACCATATATTTT. Translation: CASRQETSGNTIYF.